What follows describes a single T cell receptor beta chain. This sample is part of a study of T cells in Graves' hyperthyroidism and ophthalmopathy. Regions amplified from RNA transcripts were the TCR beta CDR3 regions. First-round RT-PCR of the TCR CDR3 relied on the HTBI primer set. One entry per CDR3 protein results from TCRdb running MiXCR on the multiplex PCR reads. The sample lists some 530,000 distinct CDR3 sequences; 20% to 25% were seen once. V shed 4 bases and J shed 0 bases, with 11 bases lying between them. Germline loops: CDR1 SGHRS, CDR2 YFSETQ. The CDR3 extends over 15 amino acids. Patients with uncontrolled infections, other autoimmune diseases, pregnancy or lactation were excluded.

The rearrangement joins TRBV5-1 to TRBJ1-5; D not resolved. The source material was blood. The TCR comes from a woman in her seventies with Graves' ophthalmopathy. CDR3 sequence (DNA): TGCGCCAGCAGCCCGGAGACGGGTAGCAATCAGCCCCAGCATTTT. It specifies CASSPETGSNQPQHF.